This passage covers 21 T cell receptor beta chains from one sample sequenced in a study of blood T cell repertoires in COVID-19. Assay used: immunoSEQ multiplex PCR; TCRdb lists only in-frame clones, some missing. The data hold 380,000 or so clones, with 70% to 85% observed a single time. Sequencing was performed on peripheral blood. These receptors were taken from a human donor with acute or convalescent COVID-19. The donor label of this sample is uncertain.

This chain links TRBV30 with TRBJ1-6; D gene uncertain. V dropped 5 bases and J dropped 6 bases, with 14 bases sitting between them. CDR3 length: 14 amino acids. CDR1 and CDR2 (germline): GTSNPN, SVGIG (reference sequence). As DNA, the CDR3 is TGTGCCTGGGCCTTGAGGGATCTTAATTCACCCCTCCACTTT. Translating gives CAWALRDLNSPLHF.

V gene TRBV15 combines with J gene TRBJ1-2, with D possibly matching TRBD1 (5 bases). This CDR3 has 14 amino acids. Germline V CDR1 and CDR2: LNHNV, YYDKDF (reference sequence). Deletions cut 1 base from V and 7 bases from J, with 13 bases between. The CDR3 is CATSRVGGYGGYTF. CDR3 bases: TGTGCCACCAGCAGAGTCGGGGGGTACGGTGGCTACACCTTC.

This sequence joins TRBV2 and TRBJ2-7; 8 bases are a match to TRBD1. The CDR3 extends over 15 amino acids. From germline, CDR1 is SNHLY and CDR2 FYNNEI. J lost 9 bases, V lost 3 bases, and 13 bases had no gene match. CDR3 loop: CASSEEGTGLSGQYF. The DNA of the CDR3 is TGTGCCAGCAGTGAGGAGGGGACAGGATTGTCCGGGCAGTACTTC.

There are a few counts of this clone. The rearrangement links TRBV28 to TRBJ1-2; 7 bases map to TRBD1. Germline assignment: CDR1 MDHEN and CDR2 SYDVKM. The CDR3 has 15 amino acids. The V gene end was trimmed by 5 bases and the J gene end by 4 bases; junction bases not matched to a gene: 10. CDR3 in DNA: TGTGCCAGCAGTACAGCGCAACAGGGGATCTATGGCTACACCTTC. Amino acid sequence: CASSTAQQGIYGYTF.

The chain is built from TRBV7-6 and TRBJ1-4, with D hard to call. The ends were cut back, 1 base at V and 8 bases at J, with 17 bases in the middle. CDR3 length: 16 residues. CDR1 is SGHVS and CDR2 is FNYEAQ in the germline V gene. As DNA, the CDR3 is TGTGCCAGCAGCTTAGAAGCGGCCGGACTCGGCGAAAAACTGTTTTTT. Residues: CASSLEAAGLGEKLFF.

V and J are TRBV27 and TRBJ2-7; 9 nucleotides line up with TRBD2. Germline CDR1 reads MNHEY; CDR2 reads SMNVEV (reference sequence). This CDR3 has 14 amino acids. V lost 6 bases and J lost 3; bases outside the gene matches: 6. The CDR3 region is CASSPGTSFYEQYF. The CDR3 region has the DNA TGTGCCAGCAGCCCCGGGACTAGCTTCTACGAGCAGTACTTC.

The V gene is TRBV6-6, the J gene TRBJ1-1; D uncertain. The germline V gene encodes CDR1 MNHNY and CDR2 SVGAGI (reference sequence). The CDR3 consists of 15 residues. The V end was cut by 5 bases, the J end by 0 bases, with 13 bases between. The CDR3 is CASSLQQRMNTEAFF. DNA of the CDR3: TGTGCCAGCAGTCTCCAACAGCGGATGAACACTGAAGCTTTCTTT.

V and J are TRBV4-2 and TRBJ2-5; 14 bases align to TRBD2. V was clipped by 3 bases and J by 5 bases; unmatched bases: 8. This CDR3 has 17 amino acids. Germline CDR1 and CDR2: LGHNA and YNFKEQ. The CDR3 DNA is TGTGCCAGCAGCCATTTCTCCGGGACTAGCGGGAGTGAGACCCAGTACTTC. This translates into CASSHFSGTSGSETQYF.

The J gene is TRBJ1-1, the V gene TRBV5-4; the match to TRBD1 covers 9 bases. CDR1 is SGHNT, CDR2 YYREEE, per germline (reference sequence). This CDR3 comprises 16 residues. After removal of 5 bases from V and 0 bases from J, the junction contained 8 bases not matched to a gene. The CDR3 sequence is CASRPHRGLMNTEAFF. The CDR3 DNA reads as TGTGCCAGCAGACCTCACAGGGGGCTCATGAACACTGAAGCTTTCTTT.

V is TRBV28 and J is TRBJ2-6; D not certain. CDR1 and CDR2 from the germline V gene are MDHEN and SYDVKM. V lost 6 bases and J 2 bases, leaving 11 bases between the germline ends. This CDR3 has 15 amino acids. The CDR3 region is CASSRARAGANVLTF. As DNA, the CDR3 is TGTGCCAGCAGCCGAGCAAGAGCTGGGGCCAACGTCCTGACTTTC.

V gene TRBV18 combines with J gene TRBJ2-5; 11 bases map to TRBD2. The V and J ends lost 3 bases and 4 bases, in that order; junction bases with no gene match: 16. CDR1 and CDR2 from the germline V gene are KGHSH and LQKENI. The CDR3 consists of 19 residues. CDR3 DNA sequence: TGTGCCAGCTCACCCAGGAGCACTAGCGGGAGTCTGCCCCGAGAGACCCAGTACTTC. This translates into CASSPRSTSGSLPRETQYF.

The V and J genes are TRBV6-6 and TRBJ1-1; 7 nucleotides align to TRBD1. CDR1 is MNHNY, CDR2 SVGAGI, per germline (reference sequence). Trimming cost V 5 bases and J 7 bases; bases outside gene matches: 7. The CDR3 is 13 amino acids. For the CDR3, the DNA is TGTGCCAGCAGTCCCGGGACAGTTTTTGAAGCTTTCTTT. Translation: CASSPGTVFEAFF.

The chain links TRBV11-2 to TRBJ2-1; TRBD2 matches at 11 bases. V lost 1 base, J lost 12 bases, and 8 bases stayed unmatched. The CDR3 is 15 amino acids. Germline CDR1 and CDR2: SGHAT and FQNNGV. The CDR3 spells CASSLVRTSGPGQFF. The CDR3 region has the DNA TGTGCCAGCAGCTTAGTTAGGACTAGCGGGCCCGGGCAGTTCTTC.

This clone turned up a few times. This chain uses TRBV7-8 with TRBJ2-3; 12 bases align to TRBD2. Germline V gene sequence: CDR1 SGHVS, CDR2 FQNEAQ. Germline trimming cut 5 bases from V and 0 bases from J; bases unmatched to any gene: 9. CDR3 length equals 18 residues. CDR3 bases: TGTGCCAGCAGCAACCACCTCGGGACTAGCGGGAGCACAGATACGCAGTATTTT. This sequence encodes CASSNHLGTSGSTDTQYF.

The chain's CDR3 is CASSPRQGFEAFF. In DNA, the CDR3 is TGTGCCAGCAGCCCCCGGCAGGGGTTCGAAGCTTTCTTT. The J gene is TRBJ1-1, the V gene TRBV7-9, with D possibly matching TRBD1 (6 bases). The germline V and J ends were trimmed by 5 bases and 8 bases, with 15 bases remaining between them. Germline lookup yields CDR1 SEHNR and CDR2 FQNEAQ (reference sequence). The CDR3 spans 13 residues.

The V and J genes are TRBV27 and TRBJ1-2; TRBD1 aligns across 8 bases. Looked up from germline, CDR1 is MNHEY and CDR2 is SMNVEV (reference sequence). This CDR3 is built from 14 residues. Trimming cost V 5 bases and J 8 bases; bases outside gene matches: 10. Written as DNA, the CDR3 is TGTGCCAGCAGTGCCGCCAGGGGGCGCAAGGGCTACACCTTC. Residues: CASSAARGRKGYTF.

The rearrangement joins TRBV10-2 to TRBJ1-2; D call uncertain. V lost 11 bases and J lost 3, with 22 bases in between. From germline, CDR1 is WSHSY and CDR2 SAAADI. The CDR3 is 15 amino acids. DNA for the CDR3: TGCGCCGTACTTTCCCCGACCTACGAGGACTATGGCTACACCTTC. Translated: CAVLSPTYEDYGYTF.

The table lists this clone with a few counts. This chain joins TRBV19 and TRBJ2-7; tentatively, D is TRBD2 (6 bases). Germline CDR1 is LNHDA and CDR2 is SQIVND (reference sequence). This CDR3 has 14 amino acids. V was shortened by 4 bases and J by 2 bases, with 12 bases between the two germline ends. The CDR3 nucleotides are TGTGCCAGTAGTAGCGGGAATCCACCCTACGAGCAGTACTTC. The encoded protein is CASSSGNPPYEQYF. Full variable domain (outside the CDR3, taken from reference TRBV19 and TRBJ2-7): DGGITQSPKYLFRKEGQNVTLSCEQNLNHDAMYWYRQDPGQGLRLIYYSQIVNDFQKGDIAEGYSVSREKKESFPLTVTSAQKNPTAFYLCASSSGNPPYEQYFGPGTRLTVT.

This chain links TRBV10-3 with TRBJ1-1, with TRBD1 identical over 11 bases. Trimming cost V 2 bases and J 4 bases; bases outside gene matches: 6. CDR3 length: 16 amino acids. Germline-derived CDR1 and CDR2 are ENHRY and SYGVKD. The CDR3, as DNA: TGTGCCATCAGTGAGGGACAGGGGGCAAGGGTCACTGAAGCTTTCTTT. It codes for CAISEGQGARVTEAFF.

CDR3 sequence reads: CASSPLQDSTYYGYTF. CDR3 nucleotide sequence: TGTGCCAGCTCACCACTCCAGGACAGTACCTACTATGGCTACACCTTC. The J gene is TRBJ1-2, the V gene TRBV18, with D possibly being TRBD1 (6 bases). The V gene lost 1 base and the J gene lost 3 bases, with 15 bases spanning the gap. This CDR3 spans 16 amino acids. Germline CDR1 reads KGHSH; CDR2 reads LQKENI.

In this sample, this clone turned up a few times. The chain couples TRBV10-2 to TRBJ2-7; TRBD1 might be the D (6 bases). V lost 4 bases, J lost 7 bases, and 14 bases lay in between. Germline assignment: CDR1 WSHSY and CDR2 SAAADI. The CDR3 loop spans 13 amino acids. The CDR3 is CASSASGAWEQYF. The CDR3 DNA reads TGCGCCAGCAGTGCCTCAGGGGCTTGGGAGCAGTACTTC.